This TCR beta chain was captured by sequencing in a study of T-cell reconstitution after alpha-beta-depleted transplantation in children. Germline values: CDR1 SEHNR, CDR2 FQNEAQ (reference sequence). The ends were cut back, 4 bases at V and 2 bases at J, with 20 bases in the middle. The CDR3 has 17 residues. As it was prepared, the TCRbeta library received unique molecular identifiers. TCRdb re-called the PCR reads through MiXCR, storing one row per CDR3 protein. The data contain 360,000 or so distinct CDR3 sequences, roughly 22% of them singletons. The sequence came from a human donor who donated a stem cell graft to a child with acute myeloid leukemia. The rearrangement joins TRBV7-9 to TRBJ2-5, with D perhaps being TRBD1 or TRBD2 (5 bases each). The sequencing here drew on PBMCs from the stem cell graft donor, taken from the stem cell graft. DNA for the CDR3: TGTGCCAGCAGCTACCCCTTATGGGGGACCCCACAAGAGACCCAGTACTTC. Its translation: CASSYPLWGTPQETQYF.